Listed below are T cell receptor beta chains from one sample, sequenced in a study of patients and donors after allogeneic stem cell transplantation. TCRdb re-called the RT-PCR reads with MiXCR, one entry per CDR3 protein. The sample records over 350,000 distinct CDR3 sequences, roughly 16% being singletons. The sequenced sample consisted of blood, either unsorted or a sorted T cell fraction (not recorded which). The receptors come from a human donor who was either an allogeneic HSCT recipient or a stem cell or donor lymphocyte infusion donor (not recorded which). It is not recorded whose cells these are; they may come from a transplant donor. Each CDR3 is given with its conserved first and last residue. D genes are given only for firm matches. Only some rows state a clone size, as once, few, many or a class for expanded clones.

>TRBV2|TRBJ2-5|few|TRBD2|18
TGTGCCAGCAGTGACATCGAGTTAGCGGGAGGGCCTGGGGAGACCCAGTACTTC
CASSDIELAGGPGETQYF
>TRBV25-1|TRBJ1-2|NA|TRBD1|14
TGTGCCAGCAGAAGGACAGGTCTCCCCTATGGCTACACCTTC
CASRRTGLPYGYTF
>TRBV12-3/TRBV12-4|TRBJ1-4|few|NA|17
TGTGCCAGCAGTTTTGCGGGACGAGGAGCAACTAATGAAAAACTGTTTTTT
CASSFAGRGATNEKLFF
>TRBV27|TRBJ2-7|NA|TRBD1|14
TGTGCCAGCAGTTTCGGGGACAGGAGCTACGAGCAGTACTTC
CASSFGDRSYEQYF
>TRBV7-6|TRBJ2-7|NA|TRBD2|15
TGTGCCAGCAGCTTAGGGGCTAGCGGAAATTACGAGCAGTACTTC
CASSLGASGNYEQYF
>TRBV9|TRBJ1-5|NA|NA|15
TGTGCCAGCAGCGTAGAACCGGATAGCAATCAGCCCCAGCATTTT
CASSVEPDSNQPQHF
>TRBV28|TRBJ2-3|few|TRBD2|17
TGTGCCAGCAGTTTATGGACTAGCGGGGGGACTGGTCAAACGCAGTATTTT
CASSLWTSGGTGQTQYF
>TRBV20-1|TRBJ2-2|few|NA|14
TGCAGTGCTAGAGTGTGGCAGGGCAACGGGGAGCTGTTTTTT
CSARVWQGNGELFF
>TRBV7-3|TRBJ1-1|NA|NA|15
TGTGCCAGCAGCTTAAGGGGGTGGGGGCTAACTGAAGCTTTCTTT
CASSLRGWGLTEAFF
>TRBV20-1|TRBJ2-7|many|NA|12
TGCAGTGCCAGAGGCGGTTCATACGAGCAGTACTTC
CSARGGSYEQYF
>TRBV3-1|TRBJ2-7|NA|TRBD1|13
TGTGCCAGCAGCCGGGACAGGGTCAACGAGCAGTACTTC
CASSRDRVNEQYF
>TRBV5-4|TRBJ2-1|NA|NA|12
TGTGCCAGTAGTCCGGGAAACAATGAGCAGTTCTTC
CASSPGNNEQFF
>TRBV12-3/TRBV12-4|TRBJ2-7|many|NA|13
TGTGCCAGCAGTTCGAAATGGGGAAACGAGCAGTACTTC
CASSSKWGNEQYF
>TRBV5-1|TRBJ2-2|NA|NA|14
TGCGCCAGCAGCTTGGACGGGACTTCCGGGGAGCTGTTTTTT
CASSLDGTSGELFF
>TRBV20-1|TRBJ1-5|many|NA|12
TGCAGTGCTAGAGGGGGGAATCAGCCCCAGCATTTT
CSARGGNQPQHF
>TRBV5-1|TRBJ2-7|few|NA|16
TGCGCCAGCAGCAGTGGCCCCGAGGCGGTTACCTACGAGCAGTACTTC
CASSSGPEAVTYEQYF
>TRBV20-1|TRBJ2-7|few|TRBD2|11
TGCAGTGGAGCGGGGCCACGGGAGCAGTACTTC
CSGAGPREQYF
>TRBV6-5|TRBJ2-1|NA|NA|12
TGTGCCAGCAGTCCCGGAGTGGCGAAGCAGTTCTTC
CASSPGVAKQFF
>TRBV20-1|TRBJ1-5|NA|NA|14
TGCAGTGCCGCGACGGACTATAGCAATCAGCCCCAGCATTTT
CSAATDYSNQPQHF
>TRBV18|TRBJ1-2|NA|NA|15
TGTGCCAGCTCACCTTCCGGAGATGCTAACTATGGCTACACCTTC
CASSPSGDANYGYTF
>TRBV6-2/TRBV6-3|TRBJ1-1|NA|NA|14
TGTGCCAGCAGTTACAAGGGATTGAGAACTGAAGCTTTCTTT
CASSYKGLRTEAFF
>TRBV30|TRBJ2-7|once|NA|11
TGTGCCTGGAGTGCGGGCTACGAGCAGTACTTC
CAWSAGYEQYF
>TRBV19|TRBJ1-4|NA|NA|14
TGTGCCAGTAGTATTCACAGGATGAAGGAAAAACTGTTTTTT
CASSIHRMKEKLFF
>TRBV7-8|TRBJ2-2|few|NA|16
TGTGCCAGCAGCCCCCGTCGGACAGACCTCACCGGGGAGCTGTTTTTT
CASSPRRTDLTGELFF
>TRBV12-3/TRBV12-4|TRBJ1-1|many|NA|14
TGTGCCAGCAGTTGGGGGGCCCCATCCTCTGAAGCTTTCTTT
CASSWGAPSSEAFF
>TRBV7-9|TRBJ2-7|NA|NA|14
TGTGCCAGCAGCCCTACTGGGGTCCCCTACGAGCAGTACTTC
CASSPTGVPYEQYF
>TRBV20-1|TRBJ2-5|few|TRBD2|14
TGCAGTGCTAGTGGCGGGAGATCCCCAAGGAGCCAGTACTTC
CSASGGRSPRSQYF
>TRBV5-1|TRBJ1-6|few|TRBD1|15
TGCGCCAGCAGCGCCGGGACAGTCAATAATTCACCCCTCCACTTT
CASSAGTVNNSPLHF
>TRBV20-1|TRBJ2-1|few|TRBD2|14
TGCAGTGCACTAGCGGGGGACGTTTACAATGAGCAGTTCTTC
CSALAGDVYNEQFF
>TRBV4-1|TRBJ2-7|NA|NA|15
TGCGCCAGCAGCCAAGATTTCGGGGCTGGGTACGAGCAGTACTTC
CASSQDFGAGYEQYF
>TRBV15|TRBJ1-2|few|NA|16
TGTGCCACCAGCAGAGATCTAGTAAGGACTAACTATGGCTACACCTTC
CATSRDLVRTNYGYTF
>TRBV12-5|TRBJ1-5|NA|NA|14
TGTGCTAGTGCCTTAGACAGCCTTTGGGAGCCCCAGCATTTT
CASALDSLWEPQHF
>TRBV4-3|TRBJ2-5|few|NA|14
TGCGCCAGCAGCCTGCTAGGGACTCAAGAGACCCAGTACTTC
CASSLLGTQETQYF
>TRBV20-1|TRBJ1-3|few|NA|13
TGCAGTGCTAGGGGGAAAGGAGGAAACACCATATATTTT
CSARGKGGNTIYF
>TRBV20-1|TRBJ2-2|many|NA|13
TGCAGTGCTAGAGACACTAGCACCGGGGAGCTGTTTTTT
CSARDTSTGELFF
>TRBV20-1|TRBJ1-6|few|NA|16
TGCAGTGCTAGAGATCCCGCCGCAGTGCTATATCGGACCCTCCACTTT
CSARDPAAVLYRTLHF
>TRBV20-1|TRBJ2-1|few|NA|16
TGCAGTGTTCCCCCGCCGAGGGGGAAGATCTACAATGAGCAGTTCTTC
CSVPPPRGKIYNEQFF
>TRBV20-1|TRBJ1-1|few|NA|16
TGCAGTGCTAGAGATCTTCGGGCGAACATGAACACTGAAGCTTTCTTT
CSARDLRANMNTEAFF
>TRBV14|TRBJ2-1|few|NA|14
TGTGCCAGCAGCCAAGATCTAGGGGCACATGAGCAGTTCTTC
CASSQDLGAHEQFF
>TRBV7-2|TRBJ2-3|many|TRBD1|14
TGTGCCAGCAGCCAAAGGACAGGGCGAGATACGCAGTATTTT
CASSQRTGRDTQYF
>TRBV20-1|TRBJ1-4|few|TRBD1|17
TGCAGTGCCCAACGAGGACAGGGGACCACAACTAATGAAAAACTGTTTTTT
CSAQRGQGTTTNEKLFF
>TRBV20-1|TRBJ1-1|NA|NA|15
TGCAGTGCTAGAGATCGGGGGACAATGTACACTGAAGCTTTCTTT
CSARDRGTMYTEAFF
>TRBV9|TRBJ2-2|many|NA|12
TGTGCCAGCAGCGTAGTTACCGGGGAGCTGTTTTTT
CASSVVTGELFF
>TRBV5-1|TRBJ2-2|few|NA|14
TGCGCCAGCAGCTTGGACCCGGGATCCGGGGAGCTGTTTTTT
CASSLDPGSGELFF
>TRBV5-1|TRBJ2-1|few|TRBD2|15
TGCGCCAGCAGCTTGAGCGGGAGAAAGTCCGATGAGCAGTTCTTC
CASSLSGRKSDEQFF
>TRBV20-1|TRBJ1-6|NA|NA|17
TGCAGTGCAAAGAAGGACGGAAAGAGCTCCTATAATTCACCCCTCCACTTT
CSAKKDGKSSYNSPLHF
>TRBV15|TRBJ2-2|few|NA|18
TGTGCCACCAGCAGAGATTTTGGAGGGAGACGAAACACCGGGGAGCTGTTTTTT
CATSRDFGGRRNTGELFF
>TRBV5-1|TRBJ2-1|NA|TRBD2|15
TGCGCCAGCAGCTGGACTAGCGCGACCTACAATGAGCAGTTCTTC
CASSWTSATYNEQFF
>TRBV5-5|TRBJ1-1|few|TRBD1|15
TGTGCCAGCAGGTCGACAGGGACCATGAACACTGAAGCTTTCTTT
CASRSTGTMNTEAFF
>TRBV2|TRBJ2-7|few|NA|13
TGTGCCAGCAGTGGGGGGGGCCTCTACGAGCAGTACTTC
CASSGGGLYEQYF
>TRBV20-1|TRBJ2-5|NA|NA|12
TGCAGTGCTAGTCGCAGCCAAGAGACCCAGTACTTC
CSASRSQETQYF
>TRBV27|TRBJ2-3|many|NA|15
TGTGCCAGCAGTCAACGGAGGGCGGTTACAGATACGCAGTATTTT
CASSQRRAVTDTQYF
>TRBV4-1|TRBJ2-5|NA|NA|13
TGCGCCAGCAGCCAGTTACTAGGGGAGACCCAGTACTTC
CASSQLLGETQYF